This entry is about one TCR beta chain. This clonotype has only a few counts. The clone's antigen remains unknown. Base qualities are not recorded, but no much larger clone differs from it by a single base. This sample is part of a study of response to subunit inactivated influenza vaccine (dated by TCRdb to between 2017 and 2018). Some background on the complete study: Deep quantitative T cell receptor repertoire profiling was used in the study to track responses to a trivalent subunit inactivated influenza vaccine.

The CDR3 starts with the cysteine, ends with the phenylalanine, and has 13 residues. The kept DNA is CDR3 alone, 39 bases in frame from the first base. From a lookup of the germline V gene (reference sequence), CDR1 and CDR2 are SEHNR and FQNEAQ. Between the V and J ends, shortened by 1 base and 8 bases respectively, the junction contains 11 bases. Libraries were built with RT-PCR. Data came from an Illumina HiSeq 2500. TCRdb took the public reads, trimmed them with fastp at Q25, ran MiXCR for clone calling and kept in-frame beta chains. Each entry merges the rows of one CDR3 protein and shows their most common DNA and genes. This sample lists around 790,000 distinct CDR3 sequences; around 20% were detected once. The leading ten clones occupy roughly 10% of the sample. Study-level results and caveats: It was suggested by the authors that each seasonal influenza vaccination may recruit only a limited number of new T cells.

This receptor was obtained from a middle-aged man who received an inactivated influenza vaccine. Donor details come from another sample of the same person, matched by shared clones. The sequenced sample was PBMCs from blood, obtained about 5 days after vaccination. The sequence links TRBV7-9 to TRBJ1-1, with the D gene uncertain. The CDR3 in this case is CASSLVTAGEAFF. The bases are TGTGCCAGCAGCTTAGTAACAGCCGGCGAAGCTTTCTTT. Beyond the CDR3, the reference TRBV7-9 and TRBJ1-1 genes provide the residues; the full variable domain reads: DTGVSQNPRHKITKRGQNVTFRCDPISEHNRLYWYRQTLGQGPEFLTYFQNEAQLEKSRLLSDRFSAERPKGSFSTLEIQRTEQGDSAMYLCASSLVTAGEAFFGQGTRLTVV.